This TCR beta chain came from a study of T cells after yellow fever vaccination. Study summary: Libraries from low-cell-number fractions were prepared with the SMART-Seq v4 Ultra Low Input RNA kit.

Only a few counts were recorded for this clonotype. The V end was cut by 3 bases, the J end by 2 bases, with 8 bases between. Germline assignment: CDR1 ENHRY and CDR2 SYGVKD. This CDR3 spans 14 amino acids. MiXCR was run by TCRdb on the 5' RACE reads, yielding one entry per CDR3 protein. The sample yields around 250,000 distinct CDR3 sequences, 6.9% seen once. The chain is built from TRBV10-3 and TRBJ1-5; D may be TRBD1 (5 bases). The sample here was CD4+ T cells sorted from PBMCs, taken 15 days after the yellow fever booster vaccination. This TCR was recovered from a man aged 25-45 years who received the YFV17D yellow fever vaccine. CDR3 residues: CAISEGHGNQPQHF. The CDR3 DNA reads TGTGCCATCAGTGAAGGACACGGCAATCAGCCCCAGCATTTT.